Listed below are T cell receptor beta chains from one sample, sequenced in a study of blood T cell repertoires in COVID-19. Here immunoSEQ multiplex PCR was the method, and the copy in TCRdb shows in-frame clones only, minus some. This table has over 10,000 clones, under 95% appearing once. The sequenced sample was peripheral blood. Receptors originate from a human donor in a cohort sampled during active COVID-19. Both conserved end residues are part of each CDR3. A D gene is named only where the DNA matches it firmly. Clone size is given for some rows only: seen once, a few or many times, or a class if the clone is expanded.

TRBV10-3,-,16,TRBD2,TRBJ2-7,CAMSDKAGVRSYEQYF,TGTGCCATGTCTGATAAGGCGGGAGTCCGCTCCTACGAGCAGTACTTC
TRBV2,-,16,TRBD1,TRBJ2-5,CASSVGTGGPQETQYF,TGTGCCAGCAGTGTCGGGACAGGGGGTCCCCAAGAGACCCAGTACTTC
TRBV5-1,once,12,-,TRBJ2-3,CASRPGADTQYF,TGCGCCAGCAGACCCGGAGCAGATACGCAGTATTTT
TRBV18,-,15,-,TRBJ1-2,CASSPPSQGDYGYTF,TGTGCCAGCTCACCACCGTCACAGGGCGACTATGGCTACACCTTC
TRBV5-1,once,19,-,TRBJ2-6,CASSLDAMGLPSGANVLTF,TGCGCCAGCAGCTTGGATGCGATGGGCCTACCCTCTGGGGCCAACGTCCTGACTTTC
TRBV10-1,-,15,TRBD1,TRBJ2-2,CASSDRGINTGELFF,TGCGCCAGCAGCGACAGGGGTATTAACACCGGGGAGCTGTTTTTT
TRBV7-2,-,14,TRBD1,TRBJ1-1,CASSPGGGDTEAFF,TGTGCCAGCAGCCCAGGGGGCGGGGACACTGAAGCTTTCTTT
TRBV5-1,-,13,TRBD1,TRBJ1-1,CASADRGYTEAFF,TGCGCCAGCGCGGACAGGGGCTACACTGAAGCTTTCTTT
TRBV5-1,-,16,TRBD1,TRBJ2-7,CASSLGSGQGTNEQYF,TGCGCCAGCAGCTTGGGGAGCGGACAGGGGACCAACGAGCAGTACTTC
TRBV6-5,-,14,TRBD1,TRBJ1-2,CASSSGTGSYGYTF,TGTGCCAGCAGTTCCGGGACAGGTTCTTATGGCTACACCTTC
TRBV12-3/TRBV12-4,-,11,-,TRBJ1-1,CASSFRPEAFF,TGTGCCAGCAGTTTCCGTCCTGAAGCTTTCTTT
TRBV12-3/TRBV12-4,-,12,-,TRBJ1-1,CASSSLAEGGFF,TGTGCCAGCAGTTCATTGGCCGAAGGAGGTTTCTTT
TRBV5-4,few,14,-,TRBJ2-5,CASSSPRGMETQYF,TGTGCCAGCAGCAGTCCTAGGGGGATGGAGACCCAGTACTTC
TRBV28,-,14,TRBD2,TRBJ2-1,CASETSGVYNEQFF,TGTGCCAGCGAGACTAGCGGGGTTTACAATGAGCAGTTCTTC
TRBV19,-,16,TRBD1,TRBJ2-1,CASRAPRGPSYNEQFF,TGTGCCAGTAGGGCCCCCAGGGGGCCCTCCTACAATGAGCAGTTCTTC
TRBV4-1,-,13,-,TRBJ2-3,CASSQEPADTQYF,TGCGCCAGCAGCCAAGAGCCAGCAGATACGCAGTATTTT
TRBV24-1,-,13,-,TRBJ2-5,CATSARGPETQYF,TGTGCCACCAGTGCGCGGGGTCCGGAGACCCAGTACTTC
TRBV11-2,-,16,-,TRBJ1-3,CASSLETKTSGNTIYF,TGTGCCAGCAGCTTAGAGACAAAAACCTCTGGAAACACCATATATTTT
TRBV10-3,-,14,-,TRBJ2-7,CAISESSGSYEQYF,TGTGCCATCAGTGAGTCTTCGGGGTCCTACGAGCAGTACTTC
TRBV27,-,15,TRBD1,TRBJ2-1,CASSRQGTGVNEQFF,TGTGCCAGCAGTAGACAGGGCACCGGAGTCAATGAGCAGTTCTTC
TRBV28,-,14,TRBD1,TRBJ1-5,CASVTGGSGQPQHF,TGTGCCAGCGTAACAGGGGGCTCGGGTCAGCCCCAGCATTTT
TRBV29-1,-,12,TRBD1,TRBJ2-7,CSVGQGGGEQYF,TGCAGCGTGGGACAGGGGGGTGGCGAGCAGTACTTC
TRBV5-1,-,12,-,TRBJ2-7,CASSDTGNEQYF,TGCGCCAGCAGCGATACAGGGAACGAGCAGTACTTC
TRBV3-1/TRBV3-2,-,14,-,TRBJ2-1,CASSQGTISNEQFF,TGTGCCAGCAGCCAAGGGACTATCTCCAATGAGCAGTTCTTC
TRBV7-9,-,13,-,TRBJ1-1,CASSLQGNTEAFF,TGTGCCAGCAGCTTACAGGGGAACACTGAAGCTTTCTTT
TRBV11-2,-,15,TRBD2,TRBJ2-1,CASSLGLAEYNEQFF,TGTGCCAGCAGCCTGGGACTAGCGGAATACAATGAGCAGTTCTTC
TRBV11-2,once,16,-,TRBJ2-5,CASSLGAGRGLETQYF,TGTGCCAGCAGCTTAGGGGCGGGCCGGGGATTGGAGACCCAGTACTTC
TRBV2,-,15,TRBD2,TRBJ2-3,CASRGTSGKTDTQYF,TGTGCCAGCCGGGGGACTAGCGGAAAGACAGATACGCAGTATTTT
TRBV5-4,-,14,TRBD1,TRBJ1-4,CASSFDRVQEKLFF,TGTGCCAGCAGCTTTGACAGGGTGCAGGAAAAACTGTTTTTT
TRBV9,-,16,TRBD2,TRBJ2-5,CASSALSGGALETQYF,TGTGCCAGCAGCGCCCTCAGCGGGGGGGCCCTTGAGACCCAGTACTTC
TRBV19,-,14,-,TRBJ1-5,CASSRGDRNQPQHF,TGTGCCAGTAGTAGGGGGGATAGGAATCAGCCCCAGCATTTT
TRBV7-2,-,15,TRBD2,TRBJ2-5,CASSFQRGDQETQYF,TGTGCCAGCAGCTTTCAGCGGGGGGACCAAGAGACCCAGTACTTC
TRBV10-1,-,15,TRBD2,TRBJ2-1,CASSEKRGGRNEQFF,TGCGCCAGCAGTGAGAAGCGGGGGGGCCGGAATGAGCAGTTCTTC
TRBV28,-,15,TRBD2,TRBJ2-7,CASSPYLAGTYEQYF,TGTGCCAGCAGTCCCTACCTAGCGGGAACATACGAGCAGTACTTC
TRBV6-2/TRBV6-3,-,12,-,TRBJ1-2,CASSSGVRWYTF,TGTGCCAGCAGTTCCGGGGTCCGATGGTACACCTTC
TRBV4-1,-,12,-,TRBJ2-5,CASSQEAGSQYF,TGCGCCAGCAGCCAAGAGGCAGGGTCCCAGTACTTC
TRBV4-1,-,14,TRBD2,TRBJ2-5,CASSQVRGGETQYF,TGCGCCAGCAGCCAAGTGAGGGGAGGGGAGACCCAGTACTTC
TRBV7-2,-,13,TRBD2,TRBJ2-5,CASSRPGLGAQYF,TGTGCCAGCAGCCGTCCGGGACTAGGGGCCCAGTACTTC
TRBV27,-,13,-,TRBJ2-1,CASSLPERDEQFF,TGTGCCAGCAGTTTACCGGAGCGCGATGAGCAGTTCTTC
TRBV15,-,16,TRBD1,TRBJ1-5,CATSRDSRTGDQPQHF,TGTGCCACCAGCAGAGATTCCCGGACAGGCGACCAGCCCCAGCATTTT
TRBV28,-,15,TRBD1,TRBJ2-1,CASSPPGGRYNEQFF,TGTGCCAGCAGTCCCCCAGGGGGAAGGTACAATGAGCAGTTCTTC
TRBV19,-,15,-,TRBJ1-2,CASSMSRKGSVGYTF,TGTGCCAGTAGTATGAGTCGGAAGGGGTCGGTTGGCTACACCTTC